A single sample gave rise to the 25 T cell receptor beta chains below, sequenced in a study of blood T cell repertoires in COVID-19. Repertoires were generated with immunoSEQ multiplex PCR, while TCRdb's copy carries only in-frame clones and drops some. The sample yields 130,000 to 150,000 clones, 84% seen once. The sample consisted of PBMCs or T cells enriched from blood (not recorded which). The source of these receptors is a woman aged 50 to 60 who had been exposed to COVID-19.

The chain recombines TRBV20-1 with TRBJ1-2; D is unresolved. Germline-derived CDR1 and CDR2 are DFQATT and SNEGSKA (reference sequence). V shed 2 bases and J shed 5 bases, with 6 bases lying between them. This CDR3 is built from 11 residues. Written as DNA, the CDR3 is TGCAGTGCTAGACAGGTTTATGGCTACACCTTC. Protein: CSARQVYGYTF.

The V call is TRBV5-1, the J call TRBJ1-4, with TRBD1 matching over 8 bases. J lost 12 bases, V lost 3 bases, and 13 bases had no gene match. The CDR3 contains 15 residues. The germline V gene encodes CDR1 SGHRS and CDR2 YFSETQ. In nucleotides, the CDR3 is TGCGCCAGCAGCTATCTCACAGGGGGGGAATGGGAACTGTTTTTT. It encodes CASSYLTGGEWELFF.

V and J are TRBV9 and TRBJ2-2; the D is unclear. The CDR3 extends over 12 amino acids. CDR1 and CDR2 (germline): SGDLS, YYNGEE. Trimming stripped 4 bases from V and 4 bases from J, with 5 bases between. The CDR3 sequence is CASSSSTGELFF. The DNA of the CDR3 is TGTGCCAGCAGCTCATCCACCGGGGAGCTGTTTTTT. The full variable domain, its missing parts supplied by reference TRBV9 and TRBJ2-2, is DSGVTQTPKHLITATGQRVTLRCSPRSGDLSVYWYQQSLDQGLQFLIQYYNGEERAKGNILERFSAQQFPDLHSELNLSSLELGDSALYFCASSSSTGELFFGEGSRLTVL.

V and J are TRBV19 and TRBJ2-7; TRBD2 might be the D (6 bases). The V and J ends lost 5 bases and 1 base respectively, with 15 bases between them. The CDR3 sequence is 15 residues long. From germline, CDR1 is LNHDA and CDR2 SQIVND (reference sequence). Here the CDR3 DNA reads TGTGCCAGTAGTCCGTCCGGGAGCGGTTCCTACGAGCAGTACTTC. Its protein is CASSPSGSGSYEQYF.

The gene calls are TRBV19 and TRBJ2-7, with 12 nucleotides matching TRBD1. J gave up 2 bases and V 6 bases, and 26 bases lay outside the gene matches. Germline V gene sequence: CDR1 LNHDA, CDR2 SQIVND (reference sequence). This CDR3 is built from 22 residues. CDR3 DNA sequence: TGTGCCAGTAGGCCCGGGACAGGGGGCGCCCGGGAGGGCTATAATTTCCCCTACGAGCAGTACTTC. Encoded protein: CASRPGTGGAREGYNFPYEQYF.

V usage is TRBV6-4 and J usage is TRBJ1-1, with a tentative D call TRBD1 (5 bases). Trimming stripped 3 bases from V and 4 bases from J, with 9 bases between. CDR1 and CDR2 from the germline V gene are MRHNA and SNTAGT. The CDR3 is made up of 13 amino acids. In nucleotides, the CDR3 is TGTGCCAGCAGTGATGGGAGGGGCACTGAAGCTTTCTTT. This encodes CASSDGRGTEAFF.

This sequence joins TRBV27 and TRBJ1-4; possible D gene TRBD1, 5 bases. Germline V lookup: CDR1 MNHEY, CDR2 SMNVEV (reference sequence). V was pared by 4 bases and J by 15 bases, with 15 bases between. The CDR3 covers 12 residues. CDR3 nucleotide sequence: TGTGCCAGCAGTTCCCGGATAGGGGCATTGTTTTTT. This sequence encodes CASSSRIGALFF. The variable domain in full, completed from reference TRBV27 and TRBJ1-4, reads EAQVTQNPRYLITVTGKKLTVTCSQNMNHEYMSWYRQDPGLGLRQIYYSMNVEVTDKGDVPEGYKVSRKEKRNFPLILESPSPNQTSLYFCASSSRIGALFFGSGTQLSVL.

V and J are TRBV4-3 and TRBJ2-3, with D tentatively TRBD2 (7 bases). Germline values: CDR1 LGHNA, CDR2 YSLEER. The V gene lost 1 base and the J gene lost 6 bases, with 14 bases spanning the gap. The CDR3 sequence is 15 residues long. The CDR3 DNA reads as TGCGCCAGCAGCCAAGGTGGGGGGGCATACGATACGCAGTATTTT. Translation gives CASSQGGGAYDTQYF.

A single count supports this clone. CDR3 loop: CASSNVPTGTRNYEQYF. The CDR3 bases are TGCGCCAGCAGTAATGTACCAACCGGGACTAGAAACTACGAGCAGTACTTC. The chain links TRBV10-1 to TRBJ2-7; 8 positions agree with TRBD2. The CDR3 contains 17 residues. Germline assignment: CDR1 WNHNN and CDR2 SYGVQD (reference sequence). V gave up 5 bases and J gave up 3 bases; unmatched junction bases: 15.

This chain joins TRBV11-2 and TRBJ2-3, with 10 nucleotides matching TRBD2. With 1 base clipped from V and 3 bases from J, the junction kept 4 bases outside the gene matches. The CDR3 runs to 16 residues. Germline values: CDR1 SGHAT, CDR2 FQNNGV. The CDR3 protein is CASSLGSSGGTDTQYF. For the CDR3, the DNA is TGTGCCAGCAGCTTAGGGTCTAGCGGGGGTACAGATACGCAGTATTTT.

The J gene is TRBJ2-7, the V gene TRBV7-2, with 7 bases matching TRBD2. The V gene end was trimmed by 3 bases and the J gene end by 2 bases; junction bases not matched to a gene: 10. This CDR3 contains 16 residues. CDR1 is SGHTA, CDR2 FQGNSA, per germline. CDR3 bases: TGTGCCAGCAGCTTCCCCGTGGGGGGGAGAACCTACGAGCAGTACTTC. This translates into CASSFPVGGRTYEQYF.

V and J are TRBV21-1 and TRBJ1-5. TRBV21-1 is reported as a pseudogene. The CDR3 length is 17 residues. CDR3 coding DNA: TGTGCCAGGAGTCGGGGGTTCGGAGTCTTGAGCAATCAGCCCCAGCATTTT. Amino acid sequence: CARSRGFGVLSNQPQHF.

The V call is TRBV5-1, the J call TRBJ1-2, with 9 bases lining up with TRBD1. V was pared by 4 bases and J by 4 bases, with 2 bases of the junction left unmatched. Germline CDR1 is SGHRS and CDR2 is YFSETQ. The CDR3 is made up of 13 amino acids. CDR3 amino acids: CASSPTGGYGYTF. CDR3 in DNA: TGCGCCAGCAGCCCGACAGGGGGCTATGGCTACACCTTC.

V usage is TRBV7-6 and J usage is TRBJ1-3, with D perhaps matching TRBD1 (5 bases). V shed 4 bases and J shed 0 bases, with 13 bases lying between them. CDR1 and CDR2 (germline): SGHVS, FNYEAQ. The CDR3 covers 16 residues. CDR3 loop: CASSSTAQVSGNTIYF. The DNA for the CDR3 is TGTGCCAGCAGCTCGACTGCACAGGTCTCTGGAAACACCATATATTTT.

This clone was picked up one time. The V gene is TRBV19, the J gene TRBJ2-2, with D perhaps matching TRBD1 (6 bases). From germline, CDR1 is LNHDA and CDR2 SQIVND (reference sequence). The CDR3 is 16 amino acids. Trimming shortened V by 5 bases and J by 3 bases, and 16 bases separated the two germline ends. The CDR3 reads CASSLNRVRDTGELFF. In DNA, the CDR3 is TGTGCCAGTAGTCTTAACAGGGTACGGGACACCGGGGAGCTGTTTTTT.

This chain connects TRBV6-5 to TRBJ2-2; D is uncertain. This CDR3 is built from 14 residues. The V and J ends lost 1 base and 8 bases respectively, with 11 bases between them. Germline-derived CDR1 and CDR2 are MNHEY and SVGAGI. CDR3 protein: CASSYLLRGGELFF. The CDR3 bases are TGTGCCAGCAGTTACTTATTGCGTGGTGGGGAGCTGTTTTTT.

V usage is TRBV5-1 and J usage is TRBJ1-2, with 8 bases fitting TRBD1. This CDR3 has 13 amino acids. V was pared by 0 bases and J by 7 bases, with 2 bases of the junction left unmatched. Germline V gene sequence: CDR1 SGHRS, CDR2 YFSETQ. CDR3 in amino acids: CASSLGQGFGYTF. The CDR3 nucleotides are TGCGCCAGCAGCTTGGGACAGGGGTTTGGCTACACCTTC.

This chain links TRBV5-6 with TRBJ2-5; D perhaps matches TRBD2 (6 bases). V dropped 0 bases and J dropped 5 bases, with 14 bases sitting between them. This CDR3 spans 15 amino acids. Germline CDR1 and CDR2: SGHDT and YYEEEE. The CDR3 coding sequence is TGTGCCAGCAGCTTGGGAGTGGGACTTCAGGAGACCCAGTACTTC. Translating gives CASSLGVGLQETQYF.

The V and J genes are TRBV27 and TRBJ1-1; TRBD1 might be the D (5 bases). CDR1 MNHEY and CDR2 SMNVEV come from the germline V gene (reference sequence). Trimming removed 2 bases from V and 4 bases from J, with 8 bases in between. The CDR3 totals 13 residues. CDR3 sequence: CASSLGGTTEAFF. Written as DNA, the CDR3 is TGTGCCAGCAGTTTAGGCGGGACCACTGAAGCTTTCTTT.

The V and J genes are TRBV3-1 (or the pseudogene TRBV3-2) and TRBJ1-6; the D is unclear. The CDR3 sequence is 15 residues long. Between the trimmed V and J ends, which lost 7 bases and 7 bases, there was a span of 17 bases. Germline loops: CDR1 LGHDT, CDR2 YNNKEL (reference sequence). CDR3: CASTPSGERNSPLHF. The CDR3 DNA reads as TGTGCCAGCACCCCTAGTGGGGAGAGAAATTCACCCCTCCACTTT.

This clone was seen more than once but under ten times. The chain is built from TRBV7-2 and TRBJ2-2; the match to TRBD2 covers 7 bases. Losses at the gene ends were 6 bases for V and 3 bases for J; bases not matched to a gene: 13. In germline, CDR1 is SGHTA, CDR2 FQGNSA. The CDR3 length is 17 residues. The DNA for the CDR3 is TGTGCCAGCAGTTCCTTAGAGGGACTACGGGACACCGGGGAGCTGTTTTTT. Translation gives CASSSLEGLRDTGELFF.

This clone has only a few counts. This chain uses TRBV12-3 or TRBV12-4 with TRBJ1-2, with D hard to call. This CDR3 is 13 amino acids long. V shed 6 bases and J shed 5 bases, with 13 bases lying between them. The CDR3, as DNA: TGTGCCAGCAGAAAGGAGGAGATATATGGCTACACCTTC. It yields the protein CASRKEEIYGYTF.

V and J are TRBV28 and TRBJ1-1; D is perhaps TRBD1 (6 bases). The CDR3 has 17 residues. From germline, CDR1 is MDHEN and CDR2 SYDVKM. The V and J ends lost 7 bases and 5 bases respectively, with 26 bases between them. The DNA of the CDR3 is TGTGCCAGCATCTCCGGGGACACTCTCACCGGGGGGACTGAAGCTTTCTTT. Protein: CASISGDTLTGGTEAFF.

This chain joins TRBV28 and TRBJ2-7; 8 bases align to TRBD2. Trimming removed 6 bases from V and 4 bases from J; junction bases left unmatched: 8. This CDR3 comprises 14 residues. Germline CDR1 and CDR2: MDHEN and SYDVKM. CDR3 DNA sequence: TGTGCCAGCAGCCTGGGTGAGCGGGGGTACGAGCAGTACTTC. Its translation is CASSLGERGYEQYF.

This rearrangement joins TRBV7-2 to TRBJ1-5; 10 bases match TRBD1. Germline CDR1 and CDR2: SGHTA and FQGNSA. The CDR3 covers 15 residues. Trimming cost V 4 bases and J 3 bases; bases outside gene matches: 3. CDR3 residues: CASSSGQGNNQPQHF. CDR3 DNA: TGTGCCAGCAGCTCGGGACAGGGGAACAATCAGCCCCAGCATTTT.